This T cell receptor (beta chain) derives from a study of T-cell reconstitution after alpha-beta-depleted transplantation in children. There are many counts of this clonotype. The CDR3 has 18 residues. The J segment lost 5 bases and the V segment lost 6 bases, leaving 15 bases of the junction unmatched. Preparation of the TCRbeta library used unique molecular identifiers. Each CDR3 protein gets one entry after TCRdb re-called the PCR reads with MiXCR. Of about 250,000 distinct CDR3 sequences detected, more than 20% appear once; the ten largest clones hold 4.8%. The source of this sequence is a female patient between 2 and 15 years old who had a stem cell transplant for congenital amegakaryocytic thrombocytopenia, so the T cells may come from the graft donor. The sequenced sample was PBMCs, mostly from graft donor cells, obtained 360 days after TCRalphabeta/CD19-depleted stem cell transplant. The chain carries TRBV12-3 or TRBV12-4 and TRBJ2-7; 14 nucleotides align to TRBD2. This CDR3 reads CASSTAFLTSGRADEQYF. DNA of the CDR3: TGTGCCAGCAGCACCGCGTTCCTGACTAGCGGGAGGGCCGACGAGCAGTACTTC.